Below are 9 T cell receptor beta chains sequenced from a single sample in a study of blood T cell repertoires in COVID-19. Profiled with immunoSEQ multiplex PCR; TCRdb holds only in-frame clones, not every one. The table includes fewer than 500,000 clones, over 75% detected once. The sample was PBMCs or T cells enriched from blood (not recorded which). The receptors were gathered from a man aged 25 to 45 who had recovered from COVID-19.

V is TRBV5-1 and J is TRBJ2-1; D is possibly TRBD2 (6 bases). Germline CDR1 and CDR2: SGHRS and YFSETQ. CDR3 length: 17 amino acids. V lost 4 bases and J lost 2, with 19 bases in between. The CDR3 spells CASSLFPGSTPYNEQFF. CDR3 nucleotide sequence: TGCGCCAGCAGCCTATTTCCCGGGAGTACCCCCTACAATGAGCAGTTCTTC. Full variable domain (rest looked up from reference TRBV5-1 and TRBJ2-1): KAGVTQTPRYLIKTRGQQVTLSCSPISGHRSVSWYQQTPGQGLQFLFEYFSETQRNKGNFPGRFSGRQFSNSRSEMNVSTLELGDSALYLCASSLFPGSTPYNEQFFGPGTRLTVL.

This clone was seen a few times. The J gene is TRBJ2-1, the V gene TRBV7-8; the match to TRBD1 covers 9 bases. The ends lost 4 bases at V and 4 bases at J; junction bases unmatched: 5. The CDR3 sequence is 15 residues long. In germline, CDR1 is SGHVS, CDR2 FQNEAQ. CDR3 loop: CASSSTGTGYNEQFF. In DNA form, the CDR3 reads TGTGCCAGCAGCTCAACAGGGACAGGGTACAATGAGCAGTTCTTC. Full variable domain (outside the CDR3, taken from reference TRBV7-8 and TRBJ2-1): GAGVSQSPRYKVAKRGQDVALRCDPISGHVSLFWYQQALGQGPEFLTYFQNEAQLDKSGLPSDRFFAERPEGSVSTLKIQRTQQEDSAVYLCASSSTGTGYNEQFFGPGTRLTVL.

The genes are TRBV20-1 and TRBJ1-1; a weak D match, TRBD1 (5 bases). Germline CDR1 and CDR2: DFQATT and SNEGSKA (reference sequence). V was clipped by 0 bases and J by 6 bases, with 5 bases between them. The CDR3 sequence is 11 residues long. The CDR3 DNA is TGCAGTGCTAGAGAACAGGCTGAAGCTTTCTTT. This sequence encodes CSAREQAEAFF.

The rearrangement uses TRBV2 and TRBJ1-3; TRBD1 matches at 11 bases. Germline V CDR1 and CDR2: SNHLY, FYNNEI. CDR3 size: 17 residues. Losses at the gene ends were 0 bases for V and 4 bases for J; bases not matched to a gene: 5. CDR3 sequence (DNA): TGTGCCAGCAGTGAAGCCTATGGGACAGGGGGAGGAAACACCATATATTTT. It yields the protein CASSEAYGTGGGNTIYF.

The CDR3 protein is CASSLVLVGYEQYF. The CDR3 DNA is TGTGCCAGCAGCTTAGTATTGGTCGGCTACGAGCAGTACTTC. V gene TRBV11-2 combines with J gene TRBJ2-7; D gene uncertain. The CDR3 has 14 residues. Trimming pared 1 base from V and 3 bases from J, leaving 10 bases between. Germline V lookup: CDR1 SGHAT, CDR2 FQNNGV.

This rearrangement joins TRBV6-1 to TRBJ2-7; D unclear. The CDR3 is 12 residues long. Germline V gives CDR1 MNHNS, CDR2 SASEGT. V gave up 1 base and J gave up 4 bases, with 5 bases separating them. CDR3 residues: CASSEVSYEQYF. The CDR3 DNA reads TGTGCCAGCAGTGAAGTTTCGTACGAGCAGTACTTC.

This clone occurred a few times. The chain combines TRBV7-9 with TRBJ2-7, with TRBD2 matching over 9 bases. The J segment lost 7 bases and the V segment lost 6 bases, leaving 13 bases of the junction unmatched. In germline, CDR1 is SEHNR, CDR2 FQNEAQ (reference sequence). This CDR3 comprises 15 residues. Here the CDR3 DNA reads TGTGCCAGCAGAAGAATACTAGCGGGCTCAGGAGAGCAGTACTTC. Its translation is CASRRILAGSGEQYF. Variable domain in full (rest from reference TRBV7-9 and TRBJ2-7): DTGVSQNPRHKITKRGQNVTFRCDPISEHNRLYWYRQTLGQGPEFLTYFQNEAQLEKSRLLSDRFSAERPKGSFSTLEIQRTEQGDSAMYLCASRRILAGSGEQYFGPGTRLTVT.

Here the CDR3 reads CASSLSPTGNNQPQHF. CDR3 nucleotide sequence: TGTGCCAGCAGCTTGAGCCCCACAGGCAACAATCAGCCCCAGCATTTT. The chain has TRBV5-5 and TRBJ1-5, with D perhaps TRBD1 (5 bases). V gave up 1 base and J gave up 3 bases, with 14 bases separating them. The CDR3 has 16 residues. CDR1 SGHKS and CDR2 YYEKEE come from the germline V gene (reference sequence).

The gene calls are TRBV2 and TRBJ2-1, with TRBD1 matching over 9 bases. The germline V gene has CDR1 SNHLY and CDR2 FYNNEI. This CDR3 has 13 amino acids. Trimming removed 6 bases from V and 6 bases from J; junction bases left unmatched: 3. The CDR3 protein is CASRGQGRNEQFF. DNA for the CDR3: TGTGCCAGCAGGGGACAGGGTCGCAATGAGCAGTTCTTC.